The 5 T cell receptor beta chains below were found in one sample sequenced in a study of blood T cell repertoires in COVID-19. TCRdb's table, derived via immunoSEQ multiplex PCR, lists solely in-frame clones and lacks some. The sample lists some 44,000 clones, around 93% occurring once. The sample taken for sequencing was peripheral blood. The receptors derive from a human donor in a cohort sampled during active COVID-19.

The CDR3 region is CASSEQGSLEQYF. The CDR3 DNA is TGTGCCAGCAGTGAACAGGGGTCCCTCGAGCAGTACTTC. V is TRBV6-1 and J is TRBJ2-7; the D gene is possibly TRBD1 (6 bases). The CDR3 consists of 13 residues. V lost 2 bases and J lost 6, with 11 bases in between. The germline CDR1 and CDR2 sequences are MNHNS and SASEGT.

The gene calls are TRBV6-5 and TRBJ1-1; D is unclear. The CDR3 is 12 amino acids. With 0 bases removed from V and 7 bases from J, the gap between germline ends came to 6 bases. CDR1 is MNHEY, CDR2 SVGAGI, per germline. The CDR3 DNA reads TGTGCCAGCAGTTACTCCTTCGGTGAAGCTTTCTTT. This gives the protein CASSYSFGEAFF.

The chain couples TRBV28 to TRBJ1-5; D is ambiguous. Trimming stripped 4 bases from V and 4 bases from J, with 14 bases between. Per germline, CDR1 MDHEN and CDR2 SYDVKM. The CDR3 is made up of 15 amino acids. The chain's CDR3 is CASSWTSASNQPQHF. In DNA, the CDR3 is TGTGCCAGCAGTTGGACTTCAGCTTCAAATCAGCCCCAGCATTTT. The full variable domain, rest sourced from reference TRBV28 and TRBJ1-5, is DVKVTQSSRYLVKRTGEKVFLECVQDMDHENMFWYRQDPGLGLRLIYFSYDVKMKEKGDIPEGYSVSREKKERFSLILESASTNQTSMYLCASSWTSASNQPQHFGDGTRLSIL.

In DNA form, the CDR3 reads TGTGCCACCATCCCTTTAGGGACAAAGAACACTGAAGCTTTCTTT. Translating it yields CATIPLGTKNTEAFF. V is TRBV6-5 and J is TRBJ1-1; the D gene is possibly TRBD1 (6 bases). The CDR3 extends over 15 amino acids. CDR1 MNHEY and CDR2 SVGAGI come from the germline V gene. Trimming took off 10 bases at V and 1 base at J, with 19 bases between the two ends.

The V call is TRBV11-2, the J call TRBJ2-1; TRBD2 aligns across 10 bases. Germline V gene lookup returns CDR1 SGHAT and CDR2 FQNNGV. This CDR3 spans 13 amino acids. The CDR3 reads CVSGGLLYNEQFF. CDR3 nucleotide sequence: TGTGTTAGCGGGGGGCTACTCTACAATGAGCAGTTCTTC. The variable domain in full, completed from reference TRBV11-2 and TRBJ2-1, reads EAGVAQSPRYKIIEKRQSVAFWCNPISGHATLYWYQQILGQGPKLLIQFQNNGVVDDSQLPKDRFSAERLKGVDSTLKIQPAKLEDSAVYLCVSGGLLYNEQFFGPGTRLTVL.